The clone carrying this TCR beta chain was seen more than once but under ten times. Its cognate antigen is unknown. This sample is part of a study of post-analysis software for immune sequencing data. Carried by the TCR beta cDNA libraries were unique molecular identifiers. It was from roughly 1 to 10 million T cells that some 470,000 cDNA molecules came. TCRdb called the PCR reads again in MiXCR, with one record for every CDR3 protein. The data show 750,000 to 900,000 distinct CDR3 sequences, just over 45% seen once. The V segment lost 4 bases and the J segment 4 bases; nucleotides outside the gene matches: 4. This CDR3 has 15 residues. Broader study findings: The normalized Chao1 diversity of multiple sclerosis patients was significantly lower than that of controls. Compared with controls, patients had more of 4 or 5 TRBV segments, including TRBV5-6, TRBV5-1 and TRBV20-1.

The V call is TRBV12-3 or TRBV12-4, the J call TRBJ2-1; 10 bases fit TRBD2. The sequencing sample was made of blood. The origin of this receptor is a girl between 5 and 17 years old with multiple sclerosis. CDR3 DNA: TGTGCCAGCAGTTCCGGGACTAGCGATTACAATGAGCAGTTCTTC. Amino acid sequence: CASSSGTSDYNEQFF.